This T cell receptor beta chain was recovered during a study of T cells after yellow fever vaccination. Turning to the study itself: Fractions of low cell number were prepared using SMART-Seq v4 Ultra Low Input.

Findings of the study overall: By day 5 rather than day 15, the secondary response had peaked, though it was weaker. Shared CD4/CD8 clonotypes were a small share, likely from convergent recombination.

CDR3 length equals 16 residues. Trimming took 4 bases from V and 2 from J; bases not matched to a gene: 9. Germline lookup yields CDR1 MDHEN and CDR2 SYDVKM. This clonotype was counted at least ten times. No antigen is known for it. The authors made TCR cDNA by 5'RACE template switching, adding a universal primer site and UMIs. TCRdb called the 5' RACE reads again in MiXCR, with one record for every CDR3 protein. The table shows roughly 150,000 distinct CDR3 sequences, with 7% to 9% occurring only once. Sample: CD4+ T cells sorted from PBMCs, taken 5 days after the yellow fever booster vaccination. This sequence joins TRBV28 and TRBJ2-5, with 8 bases identical to TRBD1. The source is a man aged 25 to 45 who received the YFV17D yellow fever vaccine. Written as DNA, the CDR3 is TGTGCCAGCAGTTCCCGACAGGGGAGCATGCAAGAGACCCAGTACTTC. Protein: CASSSRQGSMQETQYF.